This is a list of T cell receptor beta chains from one sample in a study of OX40 agonist ivuxolimab in advanced cancers. Here immunoSEQ multiplex PCR was the method, and the copy in TCRdb shows in-frame clones only, minus some. The table shows around 51,000 clones, with approximately 84% occurring only once. The sample was CD4+ or CD8+ T cells sorted from blood, taken in a trial of the OX40 agonist ivuxolimab. These receptors all stem from an adult with an advanced solid tumor such as melanoma, head and neck, liver or kidney cancer. Both conserved end residues are part of each CDR3. Each record gives: J gene, V gene, D gene, clone size, CDR3 DNA, CDR3 protein. The D gene is left open where the match is weak. Clone size is given for some rows only: seen once, a few or many times, or a class if the clone is expanded.

TRBJ2-7 TRBV7-2 NA NA TGTGCCAGCAGCTTAGGGGGGGCCACCCCTCCGCAGTACTTC CASSLGGATPPQYF
TRBJ1-2 TRBV5-1 TRBD1 NA TGCGCCAGCAGCTTGGGGGACAGCGGCTACACCTTC CASSLGDSGYTF
TRBJ1-5 TRBV28 TRBD1 NA TGTGCCAGCAGGGGGACAGGACATAGCAATCAGCCCCAGCATTTT CASRGTGHSNQPQHF
TRBJ1-4 TRBV7-6 NA NA TGTGCCAGCAGCCTAGCGGGGGGGGCGAATGAAAAACTGTTTTTT CASSLAGGANEKLFF
TRBJ2-5 TRBV7-3 NA NA TGTGCCAGCAGCCGAGGGGGGCAAGAGACCCAGTACTTC CASSRGGQETQYF
TRBJ1-2 TRBV6-1 NA NA TGTGCCAGCAAGTATAGTGGGTGGAACTATGGCTACACCTTC CASKYSGWNYGYTF
TRBJ2-7 TRBV6-5 NA NA TGTGCCAGCAGTGTCCGGGGGCCATCCTACGAGCAGTACTTC CASSVRGPSYEQYF
TRBJ2-1 TRBV18 TRBD1 NA TGTGCCAGCTCACCCCCGACAGGGGGGAAAAAAAATGAGCAGTTCTTC CASSPPTGGKKNEQFF
TRBJ1-4 TRBV4-2 TRBD1 NA TGTGCCAGCAGCCAAGGCTCCGGGACAGATAATGAAAAACTGTTTTTT CASSQGSGTDNEKLFF
TRBJ1-4 TRBV6-5 NA NA TGTGCCAGCAGCCGAGGACAGTTAAATGAAAAACTGTTTTTT CASSRGQLNEKLFF
TRBJ2-1 TRBV11-3 TRBD1 NA TGTGCCAGCAGCAAGGGGACAGGGTTATTGGATGAGCAGTTCTTC CASSKGTGLLDEQFF
TRBJ2-7 TRBV10-3 TRBD1 NA TGTGCCATCAGGCCCGGGACAGGAACCCTCTACGAGCAGTACTTC CAIRPGTGTLYEQYF
TRBJ1-5 TRBV27 TRBD1 few TGTGCCAGCAGTTTTTTAGGGGGCGCTCAGCCCCAGCATTTT CASSFLGGAQPQHF
TRBJ2-4 TRBV23-1 NA few TGCGCCAGCAGTCCTGAGAGCATAATAGCCAAAAACATTCAGTACTTC CASSPESIIAKNIQYF
TRBJ2-3 TRBV9 NA NA TGTGCCAGCAGCGTAGTCCCCCAGAACACAGATACGCAGTATTTT CASSVVPQNTDTQYF
TRBJ2-3 TRBV21-1 NA NA TGTGCCAGCAGCAAAGTGGGAATTTCCACAGATACGCAGTATTTT CASSKVGISTDTQYF